Listed here is a single T cell receptor (beta chain). Its antigen is not identified. This could be a read error, since a much larger clone is one nucleotide away. Germline V gives CDR1 SGHTA, CDR2 FQGNSA. The V and J ends lost 6 bases and 4 bases respectively, with 13 bases between them. This CDR3 has 14 amino acids. Tregs were sorted as CD4+CD25+CD127-/low cells. Findings of the study overall: In terms of TCR gene usage, tumor memory CD4+ T cells clustered together with blood and lymph node memory CD4+ cells, as well as with lymph node naive CD4+ cells. The larger cohort examined one V-J beta rearrangement, not whole repertoires.

Constant-region reverse primers amplified full-length variable regions, followed by semi-nested Nested Universal Primer A PCR. TCRdb called the 5' RACE reads again in MiXCR, with one record for every CDR3 protein. This sample has approximately 60,000 distinct CDR3 sequences, with roughly 20% found just once. The sequenced sample consisted of tumor-infiltrating Tregs sorted from the breast tumor. The genes are TRBV7-2 and TRBJ2-1; a possible D gene is TRBD2 (5 bases). The receptor comes from a female donor with breast cancer. CDR3: CASRSGAAYNEQFF. In DNA, the CDR3 is TGTGCCAGCAGATCCGGAGCGGCTTACAATGAGCAGTTCTTC.